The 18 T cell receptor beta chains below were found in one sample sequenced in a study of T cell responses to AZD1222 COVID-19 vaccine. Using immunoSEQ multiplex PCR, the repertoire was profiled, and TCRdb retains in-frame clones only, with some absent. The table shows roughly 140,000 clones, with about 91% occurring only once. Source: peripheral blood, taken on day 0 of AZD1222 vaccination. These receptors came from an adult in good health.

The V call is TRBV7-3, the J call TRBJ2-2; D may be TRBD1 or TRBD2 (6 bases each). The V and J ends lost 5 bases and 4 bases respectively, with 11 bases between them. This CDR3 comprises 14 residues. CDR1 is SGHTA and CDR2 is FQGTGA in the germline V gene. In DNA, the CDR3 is TGTGCCAGCAGCGCAAAGGGGGGCACCGGGGAGCTGTTTTTT. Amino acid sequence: CASSAKGGTGELFF.

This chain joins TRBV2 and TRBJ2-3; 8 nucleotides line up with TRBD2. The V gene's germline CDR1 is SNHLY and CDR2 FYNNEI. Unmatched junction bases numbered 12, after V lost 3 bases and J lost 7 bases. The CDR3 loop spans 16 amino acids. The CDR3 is CASSEELAALVNTQYF. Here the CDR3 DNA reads TGTGCCAGCAGTGAGGAACTAGCGGCGCTGGTTAATACGCAGTATTTT.

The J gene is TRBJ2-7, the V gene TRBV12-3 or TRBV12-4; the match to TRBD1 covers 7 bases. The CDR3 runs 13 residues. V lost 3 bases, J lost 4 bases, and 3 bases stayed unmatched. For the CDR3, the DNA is TGTGCCAGCAGTTTGTACAGGGGTTACGAGCAGTACTTC. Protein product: CASSLYRGYEQYF.

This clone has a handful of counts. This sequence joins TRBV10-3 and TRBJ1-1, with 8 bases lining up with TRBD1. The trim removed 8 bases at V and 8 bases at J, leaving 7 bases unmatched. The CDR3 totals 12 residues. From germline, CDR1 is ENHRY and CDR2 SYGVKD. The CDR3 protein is CAIGQGGSEAFF. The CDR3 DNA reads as TGTGCCATCGGACAGGGAGGGTCAGAAGCTTTCTTT.

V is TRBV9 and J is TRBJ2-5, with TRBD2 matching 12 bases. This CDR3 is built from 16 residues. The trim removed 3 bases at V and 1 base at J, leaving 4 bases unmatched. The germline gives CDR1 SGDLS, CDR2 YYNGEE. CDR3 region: CASSEGLAGPQETQYF. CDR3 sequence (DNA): TGTGCCAGCAGCGAGGGACTAGCGGGCCCCCAAGAGACCCAGTACTTC.

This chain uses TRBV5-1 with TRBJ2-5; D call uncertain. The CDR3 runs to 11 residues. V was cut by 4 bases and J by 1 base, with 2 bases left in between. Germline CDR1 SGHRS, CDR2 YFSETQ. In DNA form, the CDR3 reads TGCGCCAGCAGCGTCCAAGAGACCCAGTACTTC. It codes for CASSVQETQYF.

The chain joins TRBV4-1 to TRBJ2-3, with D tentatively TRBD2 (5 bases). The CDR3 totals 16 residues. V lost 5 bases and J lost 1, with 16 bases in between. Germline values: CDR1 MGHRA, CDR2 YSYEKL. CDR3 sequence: CASSTPWARGTDTQYF. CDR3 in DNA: TGCGCCAGCAGCACCCCGTGGGCGCGGGGCACAGATACGCAGTATTTT.

The CDR3: CASSSQMANYGYTF. The CDR3 nucleotides read TGTGCCAGCAGTTCTCAGATGGCTAACTATGGCTACACCTTC. V usage is TRBV27 and J usage is TRBJ1-2; unclear D gene. With 4 bases removed from V and 0 bases from J, the gap between germline ends came to 9 bases. Germline CDR1 is MNHEY and CDR2 is SMNVEV (reference sequence). This CDR3 spans 14 amino acids.

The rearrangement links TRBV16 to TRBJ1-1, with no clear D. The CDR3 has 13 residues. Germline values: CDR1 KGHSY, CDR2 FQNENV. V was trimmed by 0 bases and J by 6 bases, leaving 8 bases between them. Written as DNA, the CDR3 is TGTGCCAGCAGCCAATCGACTAAGTCTGAAGCTTTCTTT. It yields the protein CASSQSTKSEAFF.

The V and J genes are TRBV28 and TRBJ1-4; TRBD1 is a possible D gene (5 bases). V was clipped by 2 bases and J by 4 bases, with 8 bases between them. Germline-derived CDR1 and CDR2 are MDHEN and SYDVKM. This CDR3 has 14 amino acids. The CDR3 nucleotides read TGTGCCAGCAGTTTAGGAGGGGTTAATGAAAAACTGTTTTTT. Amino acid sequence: CASSLGGVNEKLFF.

CDR3 in amino acids: CASTRDFGTDTQYF. CDR3 nucleotide sequence: TGTGCCAGCACCAGGGACTTTGGCACAGATACGCAGTATTTT. This chain joins TRBV11-3 and TRBJ2-3, with a possible D match to TRBD2 (6 bases). CDR3 size: 14 residues. Trimming took 7 bases from V and 1 from J, leaving 12 bases between them. Germline V gives CDR1 SGHNT, CDR2 YENEEA.

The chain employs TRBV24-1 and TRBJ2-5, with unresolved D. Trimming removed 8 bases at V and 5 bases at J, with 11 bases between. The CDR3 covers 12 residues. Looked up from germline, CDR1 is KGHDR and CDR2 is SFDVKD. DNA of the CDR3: TGTGCCACCAAGTTAGGGCGGGAGACCCAGTACTTC. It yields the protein CATKLGRETQYF.

The CDR3 nucleotides read TGTGCCAGCAGCCCGACGGGCGGATCCTACAATGAGCAGTTCTTC. Protein sequence: CASSPTGGSYNEQFF. This chain uses TRBV7-3 with TRBJ2-1; D is undetermined. Germline V lookup: CDR1 SGHTA, CDR2 FQGTGA. V lost 5 bases to trimming and J lost 1 base, with 12 bases between them. This CDR3 contains 15 residues. Supplemented by reference TRBV7-3 and TRBJ2-1, the full variable domain reads GAGVSQTPSNKVTEKGKYVELRCDPISGHTALYWYRQSLGQGPEFLIYFQGTGAADDSGLPNDRFFAVRPEGSVSTLKIQRTERGDSAVYLCASSPTGGSYNEQFFGPGTRLTVL.

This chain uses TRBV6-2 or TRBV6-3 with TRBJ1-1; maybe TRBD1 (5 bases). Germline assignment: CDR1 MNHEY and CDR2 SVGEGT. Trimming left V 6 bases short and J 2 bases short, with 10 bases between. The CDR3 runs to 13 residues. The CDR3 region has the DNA TGTGCCAGCAGCCTCCGGGACAACACTGAAGCTTTCTTT. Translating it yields CASSLRDNTEAFF.

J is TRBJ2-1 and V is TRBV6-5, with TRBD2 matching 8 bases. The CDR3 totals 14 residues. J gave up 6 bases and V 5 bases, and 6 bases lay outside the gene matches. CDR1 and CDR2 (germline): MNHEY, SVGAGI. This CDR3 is CASSRSGTSNEQFF. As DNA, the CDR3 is TGTGCCAGCAGTAGATCCGGGACTAGCAATGAGCAGTTCTTC.

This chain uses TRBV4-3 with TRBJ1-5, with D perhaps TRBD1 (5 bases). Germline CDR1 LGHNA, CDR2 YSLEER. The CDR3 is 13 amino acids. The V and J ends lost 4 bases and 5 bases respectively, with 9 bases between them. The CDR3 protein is CASSPGPYQPQHF. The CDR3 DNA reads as TGCGCCAGCAGCCCGGGACCGTATCAGCCCCAGCATTTT.

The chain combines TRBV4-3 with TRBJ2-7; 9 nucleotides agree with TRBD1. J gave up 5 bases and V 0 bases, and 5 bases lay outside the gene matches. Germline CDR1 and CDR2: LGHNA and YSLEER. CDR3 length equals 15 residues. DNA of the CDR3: TGCGCCAGCAGCCAAGATCACACAGGGGGCGACGAGCAGTACTTC. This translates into CASSQDHTGGDEQYF.

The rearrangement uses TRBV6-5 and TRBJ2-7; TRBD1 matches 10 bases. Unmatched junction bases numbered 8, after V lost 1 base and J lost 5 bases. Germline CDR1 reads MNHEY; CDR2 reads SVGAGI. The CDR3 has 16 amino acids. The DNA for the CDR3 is TGTGCCAGCAGTTACTTCGGACAGGGGGGAGGAAACGAGCAGTACTTC. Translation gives CASSYFGQGGGNEQYF.